The 17 T cell receptor beta chains presented below share a single source sample, sequenced in a study of blood T cells in healthy people across ages. The second PCR ran 7 to 11 cycles with a sample-barcoded 5' primer and J-beta primers. In TCRdb, the 5' RACE reads were re-called with MiXCR into one record per CDR3 protein. The sample records around 800,000 distinct CDR3 sequences, 35% to 60% being singletons. The specimen was blood. The receptors originated from a man older than 75 in good health.

This chain connects TRBV7-3 to TRBJ2-1; D is possibly TRBD1 (5 bases). This CDR3 is built from 14 residues. V shed 1 base and J shed 5 bases, with 9 bases lying between them. In germline, CDR1 is SGHTA, CDR2 FQGTGA. The CDR3 protein is CASSLKPGHNEQFF. The CDR3 bases are TGTGCCAGCAGCTTAAAACCAGGGCACAATGAGCAGTTCTTC.

This chain uses TRBV30 with TRBJ2-4, with a possible D match to TRBD1 (6 bases). The DNA matches TRBJ2-7 better at its end, which makes the J call doubtful. Germline CDR1 GTSNPN, CDR2 SVGIG (reference sequence). The CDR3 extends over 14 amino acids. The CDR3 coding sequence is TGTGCCTGGAAAGGACAGTCGAGCTCCTACGAGCAGTACTTC. As protein: CAWKGQSSSYEQYF.

This rearrangement joins TRBV2 to TRBJ2-3; 7 bases are shared with TRBD2. Per germline, CDR1 SNHLY and CDR2 FYNNEI. Trimming took 10 bases from V and 3 from J; bases not matched to a gene: 16. The CDR3 spans 16 residues. The CDR3 reads CAISTGGGGGTDTQYF. The CDR3 nucleotides read TGTGCCATTTCCACCGGTGGGGGGGGAGGTACAGATACGCAGTATTTT.

This clonotype has more than one count but fewer than ten. The V and J genes are TRBV18 and TRBJ1-4; D is unclear. The germline V gene has CDR1 KGHSH and CDR2 LQKENI. Trimming removed 1 base from V and 0 bases from J, with 6 bases in between. The CDR3 loop spans 15 amino acids. CDR3 sequence: CASSPRMSTNEKLFF. The CDR3 DNA is TGTGCCAGCTCACCACGGATGTCAACTAATGAAAAACTGTTTTTT.

This chain uses TRBV29-1 with TRBJ2-3; D is perhaps TRBD1 or TRBD2 (5 bases each). Germline CDR1 reads SQVTM; CDR2 reads ANQGSEA. V dropped 7 bases and J dropped 8 bases, with 19 bases sitting between them. CDR3 length equals 13 residues. In DNA, the CDR3 is TGCAGCGCCGACCGGGACGCCTGGGGTACGCAGTATTTT. This encodes CSADRDAWGTQYF.

This clonotype was seen a handful of times. The chain has TRBV28 and TRBJ2-4; a weak D match, TRBD1 (7 bases). Germline CDR1 is MDHEN and CDR2 is SYDVKM. The CDR3 loop spans 15 amino acids. The V and J ends lost 6 bases and 3 bases respectively, with 15 bases between them. The chain's CDR3 is CASSHRGLGKNIQYF. The DNA for the CDR3 is TGTGCCAGCAGCCACAGGGGACTGGGCAAAAACATTCAGTACTTC.

There are a few counts of this clonotype. A much larger clonotype is one base distant, so this may be a read error. V gene TRBV9 combines with J gene TRBJ2-7; D is uncertain. V was trimmed by 2 bases and J by 7 bases, leaving 13 bases between them. Germline CDR1 reads SGDLS; CDR2 reads YYNGEE. This CDR3 is built from 13 residues. Here the CDR3 reads CASSVLKWGEQYF. CDR3 coding DNA: TGTGCCAGCAGCGTCCTCAAGTGGGGTGAGCAGTACTTC.

DNA of the CDR3: TGTGCCAGCAGTGCCATACAGGGAGCTAATGAAAAACTGTTTTTT. Translating it yields CASSAIQGANEKLFF. V gene TRBV6-1 combines with J gene TRBJ1-4; D is possibly TRBD1 (6 bases). Trimming removed 4 bases at V and 3 bases at J, with 12 bases between. The CDR3 is 15 residues long. CDR1 and CDR2 from the germline V gene are MNHNS and SASEGT.

The chain couples TRBV4-1 to TRBJ2-7, with D uncertain. The CDR3 is 17 amino acids. Trimming removed 2 bases at V and 3 bases at J, with 20 bases between. Germline V gene lookup returns CDR1 MGHRA and CDR2 YSYEKL. The CDR3 DNA sequence: TGCGCCAGCAGCCAAACATTTATAGGGTCGCGGAACTACGAGCAGTACTTC. Translation gives CASSQTFIGSRNYEQYF.

Concerning this clonotype itself: One end of the junction varies from germline; a read error may be responsible. The chain employs TRBV20-1 and TRBJ1-2; possible D gene TRBD1, 5 bases. This CDR3 is 14 amino acids long. Germline CDR1 and CDR2: DFQATT and SNEGSKA (reference sequence). The CDR3 loop is CNAKAGTDGYGYTF. The CDR3 coding sequence is TGCAATGCTAAAGCCGGGACCGATGGCTATGGCTACACCTTC.

This clonotype was counted many times. The chain employs TRBV5-5 and TRBJ2-1; 14 positions agree with TRBD2. With V trimmed by 4 bases and J by 6 bases, 6 bases remained unmatched. Germline V CDR1 and CDR2: SGHKS, YYEKEE (reference sequence). The CDR3 loop spans 16 amino acids. The CDR3 DNA reads TGTGCCAGCAGCAAGACGGGACTAGCGGGAGTCAATGAGCAGTTCTTC. It is translated as CASSKTGLAGVNEQFF.

This rearrangement joins TRBV21-1 to TRBJ1-1. TRBV21-1 is given as a pseudogene. The CDR3 totals 10 residues. The CDR3 sequence: CASSSSKAFF. The CDR3 DNA is TGTGCCAGCAGCAGCAGTAAAGCTTTCTTT.

This sequence joins TRBV7-9 and TRBJ1-5; D is ambiguous. Germline V gene data show CDR1 as SEHNR and CDR2 as FQNEAQ (reference sequence). The CDR3 covers 16 residues. Trimming removed 1 base from V and 0 bases from J, with 10 bases in between. The CDR3 nucleotides read TGTGCCAGCAGCTTAGGTCAGGTCTATAGCAATCAGCCCCAGCATTTT. Residues: CASSLGQVYSNQPQHF.

Many counts were recorded for this clonotype. This chain joins TRBV5-1 and TRBJ1-5; 9 bases map to TRBD1. CDR3 size: 15 residues. J gave up 2 bases and V 0 bases, and 0 bases lay outside the gene matches. Germline V gives CDR1 SGHRS, CDR2 YFSETQ. DNA of the CDR3: TGCGCCAGCAGCTTGGGACAGGGGGGCAATCAGCCCCAGCATTTT. Its translation: CASSLGQGGNQPQHF.

This clonotype was counted many times. The V and J genes are TRBV27 and TRBJ2-7; 13 bases align to TRBD2. The CDR3 runs 15 residues. The germline V gene has CDR1 MNHEY and CDR2 SMNVEV (reference sequence). Losses at the gene ends were 5 bases for V and 4 bases for J; bases not matched to a gene: 5. CDR3 bases: TGTGCCAGCAGTCTCGGGACTAGCGGGAAGTACGAGCAGTACTTC. Translating gives CASSLGTSGKYEQYF.

A remark on this clonotype: Just one base apart from a much larger clone, this may be a read error. The chain joins TRBV3-1 to TRBJ2-5, with TRBD1 as a possible D gene (6 bases). TRBJ2-7 explains the end of the DNA better; the J call may be wrong. The germline V gene encodes CDR1 LGHDT and CDR2 YNNKEL (reference sequence). The CDR3 contains 15 residues. In DNA form, the CDR3 reads TGTGCCGGCAGCCAAGAACGTTCAGGGGAAAACGAGCAGTACTTC. As protein: CAGSQERSGENEQYF.

Worth noting for this clonotype: The junction and the germline gene differ at one end; a read error may be behind it. The genes are TRBV7-3 and TRBJ2-3; D perhaps matches TRBD1 (6 bases). The germline V gene has CDR1 SGHTA and CDR2 FQGTGA. This CDR3 is 14 amino acids long. The CDR3 coding sequence is TGTGCCAGCAGCTCGACAGGCTCCGCAGATACGCGGTATTTT. It yields the protein CASSSTGSADTRYF.